These 32 T cell receptor beta chains came from one sample sequenced in a study of immune evolution from preneoplasia to lung adenocarcinoma. Data came from immunoSEQ multiplex PCR; TCRdb stores just in-frame clones and leaves some out. The data contain about 6,400 clones, roughly 79% of them seen just once; the ten biggest clones take up around 3%. Sequenced input: FFPE minimally invasive lung adenocarcinoma tissue. These TCRs come from a person aged 60-79 years with lung adenocarcinoma.

This chain joins TRBV5-4 and TRBJ1-1; D is unresolved. This CDR3 region has 13 residues. V lost 2 bases to trimming and J lost 3 bases, with 8 bases between them. Germline V gene lookup returns CDR1 SGHNT and CDR2 YYREEE (reference sequence). CDR3 region: CASSFDPDTEAFF. DNA of the CDR3: TGTGCCAGCAGCTTTGATCCGGACACTGAAGCTTTCTTT.

This clone has a single count. V usage is TRBV20-1 and J usage is TRBJ1-1; no definite D call. V lost 3 bases and J lost 4, with 3 bases in between. CDR3 length: 10 amino acids. Germline V gene lookup returns CDR1 DFQATT and CDR2 SNEGSKA (reference sequence). The CDR3 loop reads CSASTTEAFF. DNA of the CDR3: TGCAGTGCTAGTACCACTGAAGCTTTCTTT.

This rearrangement joins TRBV6-5 to TRBJ2-7; 8 positions agree with TRBD2. After removal of 6 bases from V and 0 bases from J, the junction contained 7 bases not matched to a gene. From germline, CDR1 is MNHEY and CDR2 SVGAGI. The CDR3 runs to 15 residues. Here the CDR3 reads CASSPFSGVSYEQYF. The CDR3 bases are TGTGCCAGCAGCCCTTTTAGCGGGGTCTCCTACGAGCAGTACTTC.

This clone was seen just once. The chain has TRBV9 and TRBJ1-6; tentatively, D is TRBD1 (6 bases). The CDR3 runs to 15 residues. Germline CDR1 SGDLS, CDR2 YYNGEE. Trimming left V 0 bases short and J 2 bases short, with 6 bases between. The CDR3 DNA follows: TGTGCCAGCAGCGTAGACAGGGCCTATAATTCACCCCTCCACTTT. Its protein is CASSVDRAYNSPLHF.

V gene TRBV7-9 combines with J gene TRBJ1-2; no clear D. CDR1 and CDR2 from the germline V gene are SEHNR and FQNEAQ (reference sequence). V lost 3 bases and J 1 base, leaving 6 bases between the germline ends. The CDR3 has 13 residues. The CDR3 region has the DNA TGTGCCAGCAGCTTTCTCAGTAACTATGGCTACACCTTC. This sequence encodes CASSFLSNYGYTF.

As DNA, the CDR3 is TGTGCCAGCGGCCCCCTTCGGGGAAGAGATAATCAGCCCCAGCATTTT. Residues: CASGPLRGRDNQPQHF. The rearrangement joins TRBV9 to TRBJ1-5; D is ambiguous. Germline CDR1 is SGDLS and CDR2 is YYNGEE. This CDR3 has 16 amino acids. Trimming took 7 bases from V and 4 from J, leaving 21 bases between them.

This sequence joins TRBV28 and TRBJ2-7, with a possible D match to TRBD2 (6 bases). The ends were cut back, 6 bases at V and 0 bases at J, with 12 bases in the middle. This CDR3 is built from 14 residues. Germline CDR1 is MDHEN and CDR2 is SYDVKM. DNA for the CDR3: TGTGCCAGCAGGGGGACTTCAAGCTCCTACGAGCAGTACTTC. Protein: CASRGTSSSYEQYF.

The gene calls are TRBV4-2 and TRBJ2-7; 7 nucleotides line up with TRBD2. Trimming took 5 bases from V and 4 from J; bases not matched to a gene: 23. Germline V gene data show CDR1 as LGHNA and CDR2 as YNFKEQ. The CDR3 consists of 19 residues. The CDR3 loop is CASSAVGASGGGRLYEQYF. CDR3 nucleotide sequence: TGTGCCAGCAGCGCAGTAGGGGCTTCGGGGGGAGGTCGGTTATACGAGCAGTACTTC.

The chain uses TRBV28 and TRBJ1-5; D uncertain. The CDR3 length is 12 residues. V lost 3 bases to trimming and J lost 4 bases, with 4 bases between them. Looked up from germline, CDR1 is MDHEN and CDR2 is SYDVKM. The CDR3 DNA is TGTGCCAGCAGTTTGGTGAATCAGCCCCAGCATTTT. It specifies CASSLVNQPQHF.

V and J are TRBV6-1 and TRBJ2-2, with a possible D match to TRBD2 (6 bases). The CDR3 is 14 amino acids. Trimming took 7 bases from V and 5 from J, leaving 14 bases between them. CDR1 MNHNS and CDR2 SASEGT come from the germline V gene. In DNA, the CDR3 is TGTGCCAGCACTGCTCTAGCGAGAACCGGGGAGCTGTTTTTT. It yields the protein CASTALARTGELFF.

This chain joins TRBV6-1 and TRBJ1-5; D remains unclear. Germline V CDR1 and CDR2: MNHNS, SASEGT. The CDR3 length is 15 residues. With 2 bases removed from V and 5 bases from J, the gap between germline ends came to 13 bases. This chain's CDR3 is CASSELGRVDQPQHF. CDR3 sequence (DNA): TGTGCCAGCAGTGAATTAGGGCGCGTGGATCAGCCCCAGCATTTT.

The table lists this clone with a count of one. The chain recombines TRBV28 with TRBJ1-2, with TRBD1 identical over 7 bases. There are 15 residues in the CDR3. Germline assignment: CDR1 MDHEN and CDR2 SYDVKM. Germline trimming cut 5 bases from V and 7 bases from J; bases unmatched to any gene: 13. The CDR3 protein is CASSPGGGGVVGYTF. CDR3 in DNA: TGTGCCAGCAGTCCAGGGGGTGGGGGCGTGGTTGGCTACACCTTC.

This clone was observed a few times. Here the CDR3 DNA reads TGTGCCAGCAGTTTATCCTTAGCGGGAGGGCCCCACGGGGAGCTGTTTTTT. This translates into CASSLSLAGGPHGELFF. The chain joins TRBV27 to TRBJ2-2, with 11 bases fitting TRBD2. Germline assignment: CDR1 MNHEY and CDR2 SMNVEV (reference sequence). This CDR3 contains 17 residues. V lost 0 bases to trimming and J lost 7 bases; unmatched junction nucleotides: 7.

The chain couples TRBV4-3 to TRBJ1-6; D unresolved. Germline V gene sequence: CDR1 LGHNA, CDR2 YSLEER. Trimming cost V 8 bases and J 7 bases, with 12 bases left between them. CDR3 size: 13 residues. The CDR3 DNA reads TGCGCCAGCGGAGCGGGCTTCAATTCACCCCTCCACTTT. Its translation: CASGAGFNSPLHF.

The chain combines TRBV19 with TRBJ2-1, with D perhaps TRBD1 (5 bases). Germline CDR1 LNHDA, CDR2 SQIVND (reference sequence). The CDR3 runs to 10 residues. As DNA, the CDR3 is TGTGCGTCAGGGCGCAATGAGCAGTTCTTC. Translated: CASGRNEQFF.

This clone turned up a few times. The chain combines TRBV25-1 with TRBJ1-6; no firm D call. The CDR3 is made up of 15 amino acids. Trimming took off 3 bases at V and 8 bases at J, with 14 bases between the two ends. Germline V gives CDR1 MGHDK, CDR2 SYGVNS. DNA for the CDR3: TGTGCCAGCAGTGACTGGAAAGTCAGCGATTCACCCCTCCACTTT. Translated, it gives CASSDWKVSDSPLHF. Combining the CDR3 with reference TRBV25-1 and TRBJ1-6 gives the whole variable domain EADIYQTPRYLVIGTGKKITLECSQTMGHDKMYWYQQDPGMELHLIHYSYGVNSTEKGDLSSESTVSRIRTEHFPLTLESARPSHTSQYLCASSDWKVSDSPLHFGNGTRLTVT.

V gene TRBV9 combines with J gene TRBJ2-2, with 9 bases identical to TRBD1. CDR1 and CDR2 (germline): SGDLS, YYNGEE. V dropped 9 bases and J dropped 2; count of bases not matched to a gene: 2. CDR3 length: 13 residues. In DNA, the CDR3 is TGTGCCACCACAGGGGGCAACACCGGGGAGCTGTTTTTT. Translation gives CATTGGNTGELFF.

Within the sample, this clone is large (0.1 to 1%). Written as DNA, the CDR3 is TGCAGTGCTAGTCAGCAAGATACGCAGTATTTT. Translation: CSASQQDTQYF. The chain combines TRBV20-1 with TRBJ2-3; D is unclear. Trimming pared 3 bases from V and 5 bases from J, leaving 6 bases between. CDR3 length equals 11 residues. CDR1 is DFQATT, CDR2 SNEGSKA, per germline (reference sequence).

V gene TRBV5-1 combines with J gene TRBJ2-1; 8 bases align to TRBD2. In germline, CDR1 is SGHRS, CDR2 YFSETQ. CDR3 length equals 14 residues. J gave up 3 bases and V 2 bases, and 1 base lay outside the gene matches. CDR3 amino acids: CASSFRGGYNEQFF. CDR3 sequence (DNA): TGCGCCAGCAGCTTCCGGGGGGGCTACAATGAGCAGTTCTTC.

This chain uses TRBV19 with TRBJ1-2; weak D call: TRBD1 (5 bases). Germline assignment: CDR1 LNHDA and CDR2 SQIVND (reference sequence). Trimming took 7 bases from V and 4 from J, leaving 16 bases between them. The length of the CDR3 is 14 residues. CDR3 DNA sequence: TGTGCCAGTAAGAAACGGGACGGAGCCTATGGCTACACCTTC. This sequence encodes CASKKRDGAYGYTF.

The chain joins TRBV20-1 to TRBJ1-1; D remains ambiguous. The CDR3 sequence is 11 residues long. V shed 1 base and J shed 7 bases, with 7 bases lying between them. CDR1 is DFQATT, CDR2 SNEGSKA, per germline (reference sequence). The CDR3 nucleotides read TGCAGTGCTAGAGGGAGTATTGAAGCTTTCTTT. This codes for CSARGSIEAFF.

The chain has TRBV11-2 and TRBJ2-3; a possible D gene is TRBD2 (6 bases). CDR1 is SGHAT, CDR2 FQNNGV, per germline. V dropped 3 bases and J dropped 1 base, with 17 bases sitting between them. The length of the CDR3 is 17 residues. CDR3 residues: CASSLRGHPSGTDTQYF. The CDR3 DNA sequence: TGTGCCAGCAGCTTGCGGGGTCACCCCAGCGGCACAGATACGCAGTATTTT.

V is TRBV7-8 and J is TRBJ1-1; a weak D match, TRBD1 (6 bases). This CDR3 is built from 14 residues. V gave up 6 bases and J gave up 4 bases, with 15 bases separating them. Per the germline V gene, CDR1 is SGHVS and CDR2 is FQNEAQ. CDR3 residues: CASRPTGSGTEAFF. The CDR3, as DNA: TGTGCCAGCAGGCCCACAGGGTCTGGCACTGAAGCTTTCTTT.

The chain uses TRBV10-3 and TRBJ1-3; TRBD1 is a possible D gene (5 bases). Trimming cost V 8 bases and J 0 bases, with 14 bases left between them. The CDR3 totals 15 residues. Germline assignment: CDR1 ENHRY and CDR2 SYGVKD. CDR3 region: CAIELDSNSGNTIYF. The CDR3 nucleotides read TGTGCCATCGAACTAGACAGTAACTCTGGAAACACCATATATTTT.

This chain uses TRBV2 with TRBJ2-1; no firm D call. This CDR3 is built from 13 residues. CDR1 SNHLY and CDR2 FYNNEI come from the germline V gene. V was shortened by 2 bases and J by 8 bases, with 10 bases between the two germline ends. CDR3 in DNA: TGTGCCAGCAGTGAACGGCTCGGCGATGAGCAGTTCTTC. Its translation is CASSERLGDEQFF.

The chain has TRBV6-5 and TRBJ1-1; D gene uncertain. V lost 6 bases and J 5 bases, leaving 13 bases between the germline ends. CDR3 length: 13 residues. Per germline, CDR1 MNHEY and CDR2 SVGAGI. Here the CDR3 DNA reads TGTGCCAGCAGGGGTGGGCGGCTGACTGAAGCTTTCTTT. This sequence encodes CASRGGRLTEAFF.

This rearrangement joins TRBV7-2 to TRBJ1-6; 8 bases are shared with TRBD1. The ends lost 1 base at V and 7 bases at J; junction bases unmatched: 6. The germline V gene encodes CDR1 SGHTA and CDR2 FQGNSA. This CDR3 spans 16 amino acids. In nucleotides, the CDR3 is TGTGCCAGCAGCTTAGAAACGCGGACAGGGAATTCACCCCTCCACTTT. Translation: CASSLETRTGNSPLHF.

About this clone: Germline and junction disagree at one end, which may indicate a read error. The chain couples TRBV18 to TRBJ2-2; a weak D match, TRBD2 (7 bases). This CDR3 is 16 amino acids long. CDR1 and CDR2 from the germline V gene are KGHSH and LQKENI. CDR3 bases: TGTGCCAGCTCACCCCTAGGGGGGGCGAACGCCGGGGAGCTGTTTTTT. Its translation is CASSPLGGANAGELFF.

This sequence joins TRBV6-1 and TRBJ2-7; D remains ambiguous. The CDR3 is 12 residues long. The germline V gene encodes CDR1 MNHNS and CDR2 SASEGT. The V end lost 5 bases, the J end lost 0 bases, and 5 bases lay between the germline ends. CDR3 sequence reads: CASSFSSYEQYF. CDR3 nucleotide sequence: TGTGCCAGCAGTTTTAGCTCCTACGAGCAGTACTTC.

V is TRBV30 and J is TRBJ1-2; tentative D call: TRBD1 (6 bases). The V end lost 8 bases, the J end lost 4 bases, and 23 bases lay between the germline ends. Germline V gene sequence: CDR1 GTSNPN, CDR2 SVGIG (reference sequence). The CDR3 spans 15 residues. The CDR3 sequence is CAQPRGSGHLYGYTF. For the CDR3, the DNA is TGTGCCCAACCTAGGGGTTCGGGACACCTCTATGGCTACACCTTC.

The CDR3: CASSHLRGSSYNEQFF. In DNA, the CDR3 is TGCGCCAGCAGCCACTTGAGGGGCAGCTCCTACAATGAGCAGTTCTTC. The chain has TRBV4-3 and TRBJ2-1, with D perhaps being TRBD1 or TRBD2 (5 bases each). This CDR3 has 16 amino acids. V gave up 3 bases and J gave up 0 bases, with 12 bases separating them. Germline values: CDR1 LGHNA, CDR2 YSLEER.

The gene calls are TRBV29-1 and TRBJ2-5; a possible D gene is TRBD2 (6 bases). V shed 7 bases and J shed 5 bases, with 20 bases lying between them. The CDR3 has 14 amino acids. Germline V gene data show CDR1 as SQVTM and CDR2 as ANQGSEA. The CDR3 nucleotides are TGCAGCGCCGAGGCACTAGTAGGGAGGGAGACCCAGTACTTC. It codes for CSAEALVGRETQYF.